This is a list of T cell receptor beta chains from one sample in a study of shared clonotypes between healthy human individuals. The protocol was immunoSEQ multiplex PCR, while the TCRdb copy is restricted to in-frame clones and leaves out a portion. The data contain around 2.1 million clones, around 93% of them seen just once; the ten biggest clones take up over 1.5%. Sequencing was done on a sample of naive CD8+ T cells from PBMCs. The receptor source for this set is a man younger than 30 in good health. Some clones in this sample may be carry-over from other donors' samples. Each CDR3 is given with its conserved first and last residue. A D gene is named only where the DNA matches it firmly. Size tells how often a clone was seen (once, few, many) or the class of an expanded clone, and some rows leave it out.

>.|TRBD2|TRBJ2-1|16|TRBV27
TGTGCCAGCAGGTCGGGACTAGCGGGGTCCTACAATGAGCAGTTCTTC
CASRSGLAGSYNEQFF
>.|TRBD2|TRBJ2-7|15|TRBV9
TGTGCCAGCAGCGTCGGGACTAGCGACTCCTACGAGCAGTACTTC
CASSVGTSDSYEQYF
>.|.|TRBJ2-1|14|TRBV5-3
TGTGCCAGAAGCTTGGTCCCGGACGGCCGATACGAGTTCTTC
CARSLVPDGRYEFF
>.|.|TRBJ2-2|16|TRBV9
TGTGCCAGCAGCGTAGTTGAACGGATGAACACCGGGGAGCTGTTTTTT
CASSVVERMNTGELFF
>.|.|TRBJ2-4|16|TRBV27
TGTGCCAGCAGCCTTTATTCTGGAGGGGCCAAAAACATTCAGTACTTC
CASSLYSGGAKNIQYF
>.|.|TRBJ2-7|16|TRBV6-5
TGTGCCAGCAGTTTTCTGGCCGGGACGGAGATGAGCGAGCAGTACTTC
CASSFLAGTEMSEQYF
>.|TRBD1|TRBJ1-1|14|TRBV9
TGTGCCAGCAGCGAGGGGAGGGGGACAGCCCGGACGGCCTTT
CASSEGRGTARTAF
>once|.|TRBJ2-1|13|TRBV29-1
TGCAGCGTTGAAGGCGGGGCGTTTAATGAGCAGTTCTTC
CSVEGGAFNEQFF
>.|.|TRBJ1-4|15|TRBV9
TGTGCCAGCAGCGCTAGGACGGGCTCTAATGAAAAACTGTTTTTT
CASSARTGSNEKLFF
>.|.|TRBJ2-3|13|TRBV7-8
TGTGCCAGCAGCTTTCGATCGGCAGATACGCAGTATTTT
CASSFRSADTQYF
>.|TRBD1|TRBJ2-2|17|TRBV7-3
TGTGCCAGCAGCTCCTCATACAGGGGGCAAAGCACCGGGGAGCTGTTTTTT
CASSSSYRGQSTGELFF
>.|.|TRBJ2-1|15|TRBV7-6
TGTGCCAGCAGCTTAATGGCTTCCTCCTACAATGAGCAGTTCTTC
CASSLMASSYNEQFF
>.|.|TRBJ2-3|15|TRBV10-3
TGTGCCGCGGGGGCACTGGCGGGAGCTGTAGATACGCAGTATTTT
CAAGALAGAVDTQYF
>.|.|TRBJ2-5|16|TRBV7-9
TGTGCCAGCAGCTCCCAAGGGTGGGGCAAACAAGAGACCCAGTACTTC
CASSSQGWGKQETQYF
>.|TRBD1|TRBJ2-7|13|TRBV6-5
TGTGCCAGCAGTTACAGGACAGGCTACGAGCAGTACTTC
CASSYRTGYEQYF
>.|.|TRBJ2-1|16|TRBV4-3
TGCGCCAGCAGCCAAGCTCCGGGTGGGGCCCGAGATGAGCAGTTCTTC
CASSQAPGGARDEQFF
>once|TRBD1|TRBJ2-7|13|TRBV29-1
TGCAGCGTGGCCACAGGGGCCTCCTACGAGCAGTACTTC
CSVATGASYEQYF
>.|.|TRBJ2-7|14|TRBV5-1
TGCGCCAGCAGGTTAACAGGTAGCTCCTACGAGCAGTACTTC
CASRLTGSSYEQYF
>.|.|TRBJ2-3|15|TRBV25-1
TGTGCCAGCAGTGAAGCCGGGAGTAGAACAGATACGCAGTATTTT
CASSEAGSRTDTQYF
>.|TRBD1|TRBJ2-2|14|TRBV7-9
TGTGCCAGCCCCCAGGGGGTCGTCACCGGGGAGCTGTTTTTT
CASPQGVVTGELFF
>.|TRBD1|TRBJ2-7|15|TRBV4-3
TGCGCCAGCAGCCAACGGGACAGACCTCTGGGGGAGCAGTACTTC
CASSQRDRPLGEQYF
>.|.|TRBJ2-7|16|TRBV4-3
TGCGCCAGCAGCCAAGATAGGAGAGGTACCTCCTACGAGCAGTACTTC
CASSQDRRGTSYEQYF
>.|.|TRBJ2-1|13|TRBV29-1
TGCAGCGTTGTGCGGGAATACTACAATGAGCAGTTCTTC
CSVVREYYNEQFF
>few|.|TRBJ1-1|11|TRBV28
TGTGCCAGCACCCGGAACACTGAAGCTTTCTTT
CASTRNTEAFF
>.|TRBD1|TRBJ1-2|15|TRBV28
TGTGCCAGCAGTCCCCTGACAGGGAATAACTATGGCTACACCTTC
CASSPLTGNNYGYTF
>.|.|TRBJ2-3|13|TRBV11-3
TGTGCCAGCAGCTCAGGCCGACTTTATACGCAGTATTTT
CASSSGRLYTQYF
>.|.|TRBJ1-4|14|TRBV10-3
TGTGCCATCAGTGAAAACAGGCCTAATGAAAAACTGTTTTTT
CAISENRPNEKLFF
>once|.|TRBJ1-2|14|TRBV2
TGTGCCAGCAGTGGGTCCGGACAGCCCTATGGCTACACCTTC
CASSGSGQPYGYTF
>.|.|TRBJ1-1|13|TRBV6-6
TGTGCCAGCAACTACATGGGGGACACTGAAGCTTTCTTT
CASNYMGDTEAFF
>.|.|TRBJ2-7|11|TRBV7-9
TGTGCCAGCAGCCTCGCGGGTGAGCAGTACTTC
CASSLAGEQYF
>.|.|TRBJ1-5|16|TRBV27
TGTGCCAGCAGTCAAGAAGGGACGTACCTCGGGGGGTCCCAGCATTTT
CASSQEGTYLGGSQHF
>.|TRBD1|TRBJ2-7|17|TRBV27
TGTGCCAGCAGTTTATTACCCGGACAGGGGAGAGAGATGAAGCAGTACTTC
CASSLLPGQGREMKQYF
>.|.|TRBJ2-1|16|TRBV21-1
TGTGCCAGCAGCAACGGGGGCGGGAGACTATGCAATGAGCAGTTCTTC
CASSNGGGRLCNEQFF
>.|.|TRBJ2-5|14|TRBV6-5
TGTGCCAGCAGTTATTCCAACGGCAAAGAGACCCAGTACTTC
CASSYSNGKETQYF
>.|.|TRBJ1-5|15|TRBV9
TGTGCCAGCAGCGTAGGAGGGAGGGAGGATCAGCCCCAGCATTTT
CASSVGGREDQPQHF
>once|TRBD2|TRBJ2-1|15|TRBV11-1
TGTGCCAGCAGCCCATGGGCTAGCGGGTACAATGAGCAGTTCTTC
CASSPWASGYNEQFF
>.|.|TRBJ2-2|16|TRBV6-5
TGTGCCAGCAGTTCCCGCTGGTACGCGAACACCGGGGAGCTGTTTTTT
CASSSRWYANTGELFF
>.|.|TRBJ1-4|16|TRBV4-3
TGCGCCAGCAGCCAAGGGGAGGAGGGAACTAATGAAAAACTGTTTTTT
CASSQGEEGTNEKLFF
>.|TRBD2|TRBJ2-7|17|TRBV11-2
TGTGCCAGCAGCGCTCCAACCAGGACTCTAGCGGATAACGAGCAGTACTTC
CASSAPTRTLADNEQYF
>.|TRBD1|TRBJ1-3|14|TRBV11-2
TGTGCCAGCAGGACGACAGGGTCGGGAAACACCATATATTTT
CASRTTGSGNTIYF
>.|TRBD2|TRBJ2-2|17|TRBV5-1
TGCGCCAGCAGCTTGGTGCTAGCGGGGATTAACACCGGGGAGCTGTTTTTT
CASSLVLAGINTGELFF
>.|.|TRBJ2-3|14|TRBV4-3
TGCGCCAGCAGCCCCGGGACAAACACAGATACGCAGTATTTT
CASSPGTNTDTQYF
>few|.|TRBJ1-5|14|TRBV9
TGTGCCAGCAGCGCCGTCTCGGACTTGGGGCCCCAGCATTTT
CASSAVSDLGPQHF
>.|.|TRBJ1-5|13|TRBV30
TGTGCCTGGAGTCCTGACGTCGGGGGCGCCCAGCATTTT
CAWSPDVGGAQHF
>.|.|TRBJ2-1|16|TRBV28
TGTGCCAGCAGTTTTTCATTCCCGGGCTCCTACAATGAGCAGTTCTTC
CASSFSFPGSYNEQFF
>.|TRBD1|TRBJ1-2|15|TRBV7-9
TGTGCCAGCAGCCCTGAACGACAGGGTCACTATGGCTACACCTTC
CASSPERQGHYGYTF
>.|.|TRBJ2-7|13|TRBV9
TGTGCCAGCAGCGGTGGGCCTCTCGACGAGCAGTACTTC
CASSGGPLDEQYF
>.|TRBD2|TRBJ2-5|15|TRBV7-9
TGTGCCAGCAGCCAAAGCCCGGGACTAGCGACCGGCCCACACTTC
CASSQSPGLATGPHF
>.|.|TRBJ2-1|14|TRBV7-8
TGTGCCAGCAGCTCACATGCCTCCTACAATGAGCAGTTCTTC
CASSSHASYNEQFF
>.|.|TRBJ2-7|13|TRBV19
TGTGCCAGTAGTATGGGACGGTCACTCGAGCAGTACTTC
CASSMGRSLEQYF
>.|TRBD1|TRBJ1-1|13|TRBV19
TGTGCCAGTGCGTACAGGGGGAACACTGAAGCTTTCTTT
CASAYRGNTEAFF
>once|TRBD1|TRBJ2-5|14|TRBV10-3
TGTGCCATCAGGCCTACGGACAGGGCGGAGACCCAGTACTTC
CAIRPTDRAETQYF
>once|.|TRBJ1-1|16|TRBV21-1
TGTGCCAGCAGCGATAACCGGGGGGGTGTGAACACTGAAGCTTTCTTT
CASSDNRGGVNTEAFF
>.|TRBD2|TRBJ2-7|15|TRBV28
TGTGCCAGCAGTTTTTCCGGGACTAGCGGTCCCAAGGCTTACTTC
CASSFSGTSGPKAYF
>.|.|TRBJ2-7|14|TRBV4-1
TGCGCCAGCAGTCACCGGGACACCTCCTACGAGCAGTACTTC
CASSHRDTSYEQYF